The 16 T cell receptor beta chains below were found in one sample sequenced in a study of blood T cell repertoires in COVID-19. The protocol was immunoSEQ multiplex PCR, while the TCRdb copy is restricted to in-frame clones and leaves out a portion. The table lists about 250,000 clones, roughly 88% of them singletons. The sequencing input was peripheral blood. These receptor sequences come from a woman in her 30s with COVID-19, enrolled during active disease.

V usage is TRBV24-1 and J usage is TRBJ2-3, with D possibly TRBD1 on 6 matching bases. CDR3 length equals 15 residues. The V end was cut by 1 base, the J end by 0 bases, with 7 bases between. Per germline, CDR1 KGHDR and CDR2 SFDVKD. The CDR3 sequence: CATSDFRGSTDTQYF. The CDR3 DNA is TGTGCCACCAGTGATTTCAGGGGCAGCACAGATACGCAGTATTTT.

The chain uses TRBV6-2 or TRBV6-3 and TRBJ1-2, with a weak D call TRBD1 (6 bases). Deletions cut 5 bases from V and 8 bases from J, with 9 bases between. The CDR3 loop spans 11 amino acids. Germline V gene lookup returns CDR1 MNHEY and CDR2 SVGEGT. This CDR3 is CASSPGQGYTF. DNA for the CDR3: TGTGCCAGCAGTCCCGGACAGGGCTACACCTTC.

This chain connects TRBV11-3 to TRBJ2-1; 10 bases fit TRBD1. CDR3 length: 15 amino acids. With V trimmed by 4 bases and J by 9 bases, 9 bases remained unmatched. Germline-derived CDR1 and CDR2 are SGHNT and YENEEA. CDR3: CASSSGTGARGEQFF. The CDR3 nucleotides read TGTGCCAGCAGCTCCGGGACAGGGGCCAGGGGTGAGCAGTTCTTC.

The rearrangement links TRBV24-1 to TRBJ1-1; perhaps TRBD1 as D (6 bases). Trimming took 3 bases from V and 7 from J, leaving 8 bases between them. The CDR3 has 12 amino acids. CDR1 and CDR2 from the germline V gene are KGHDR and SFDVKD. This chain's CDR3 is CATSDRDNEAFF. CDR3 nucleotide sequence: TGTGCCACCAGTGATCGGGACAATGAAGCTTTCTTT.

The chain employs TRBV6-5 and TRBJ2-5; 8 bases match TRBD2. In germline, CDR1 is MNHEY, CDR2 SVGAGI. With 2 bases clipped from V and 4 bases from J, the junction kept 6 bases outside the gene matches. The CDR3 extends over 15 amino acids. The DNA of the CDR3 is TGTGCCAGCAGTTACGGTGGCCTAGCGGGAGAGACCCAGTACTTC. It yields the protein CASSYGGLAGETQYF.

DNA of the CDR3: TGTGCCAGTAGTATTTCGGAAGGGGCTAATCAGCCCCAGCATTTT. Its translation is CASSISEGANQPQHF. V usage is TRBV19 and J usage is TRBJ1-5; TRBD1 might be the D (5 bases). Germline V gene data show CDR1 as LNHDA and CDR2 as SQIVND (reference sequence). Deletions cut 3 bases from V and 4 bases from J, with 13 bases between. The CDR3 runs 15 residues.

The chain is built from TRBV6-5 and TRBJ1-1; possibly TRBD1 for D (5 bases). CDR1 is MNHEY, CDR2 SVGAGI, per germline. This CDR3 contains 11 residues. V lost 8 bases and J lost 5, with 9 bases in between. The CDR3 DNA sequence: TGTGCCAGCCAGGGTACTACTGAAGCTTTCTTT. It yields the protein CASQGTTEAFF.

The chain carries TRBV2 and TRBJ2-7; D may be TRBD1 (5 bases). Germline V gene sequence: CDR1 SNHLY, CDR2 FYNNEI. The V end was cut by 6 bases, the J end by 3 bases, with 9 bases between. CDR3 length equals 12 residues. The CDR3 spells CASRQESYEQYF. The CDR3 nucleotides are TGTGCCAGCAGACAGGAGAGCTACGAGCAGTACTTC.

The rearrangement joins TRBV21-1 to TRBJ1-5. TRBV21-1 is a pseudogene segment. The CDR3 length is 15 residues. The CDR3 DNA reads as TGTGCCAGCAGCCCCCCCGGTGGAGGGAATCAGCCCCAGCATTTT. It specifies CASSPPGGGNQPQHF.

The chain links TRBV12-3 or TRBV12-4 to TRBJ1-1; perhaps TRBD1 as D (5 bases). The CDR3 has 13 amino acids. Trimming took off 0 bases at V and 5 bases at J, with 7 bases between the two ends. The CDR3 DNA sequence: TGTGCCAGCAGTTTAGCCGGGGGGACTGAAGCTTTCTTT. This codes for CASSLAGGTEAFF.

The chain combines TRBV7-2 with TRBJ2-5; weak D call: TRBD2 (6 bases). Germline lookup yields CDR1 SGHTA and CDR2 FQGNSA. V was trimmed by 1 base and J by 5 bases, leaving 17 bases between them. The CDR3 covers 16 residues. This chain's CDR3 is CASSLEAGGSRETQYF. The CDR3 region has the DNA TGTGCCAGCAGCTTAGAAGCCGGGGGATCAAGGGAGACCCAGTACTTC. Filled out from reference TRBV7-2 and TRBJ2-5, the complete variable domain reads GAGVSQSPSNKVTEKGKDVELRCDPISGHTALYWYRQSLGQGLEFLIYFQGNSAPDKSGLPSDRFSAERTGGSVSTLTIQRTQQEDSAVYLCASSLEAGGSRETQYFGPGTRLLVL.

The chain carries TRBV2 and TRBJ2-7, with 7 bases fitting TRBD1. This CDR3 is built from 15 residues. V dropped 1 base and J dropped 2; count of bases not matched to a gene: 5. The germline V gene encodes CDR1 SNHLY and CDR2 FYNNEI. DNA of the CDR3: TGTGCCAGCAGTGAAGACAGGGGATTTACCTACGAGCAGTACTTC. Protein sequence: CASSEDRGFTYEQYF. Complete variable domain (other parts from reference TRBV2 and TRBJ2-7): EPEVTQTPSHQVTQMGQEVILRCVPISNHLYFYWYRQILGQKVEFLVSFYNNEISEKSEIFDDQFSVERPDGSNFTLKIRSTKLEDSAMYFCASSEDRGFTYEQYFGPGTRLTVT.

This chain uses TRBV3-1 (or the pseudogene TRBV3-2) with TRBJ2-5, with 9 bases fitting TRBD2. With V trimmed by 0 bases and J by 2 bases, 7 bases remained unmatched. CDR3 length: 17 residues. Germline lookup yields CDR1 LGHDT and CDR2 YNNKEL (reference sequence). The CDR3 reads CASSQDPPAGGQETQYF. CDR3 DNA sequence: TGTGCCAGCAGCCAAGATCCCCCAGCGGGAGGACAAGAGACCCAGTACTTC.

J is TRBJ2-5 and V is TRBV2; the match to TRBD1 covers 10 bases. The V segment lost 10 bases and the J segment 4 bases; nucleotides outside the gene matches: 6. This CDR3 region has 13 residues. The germline gives CDR1 SNHLY, CDR2 FYNNEI. CDR3 nucleotides: TGTGCCACCAGGACAGGGGGATCAGAGACCCAGTACTTC. It yields the protein CATRTGGSETQYF.

The J gene is TRBJ1-6, the V gene TRBV4-3; D call uncertain. V was clipped by 4 bases and J by 4 bases, with 14 bases between them. The CDR3 consists of 16 residues. The germline V gene has CDR1 LGHNA and CDR2 YSLEER. The CDR3 protein is CASSPTGSAYNSPLHF. CDR3 DNA: TGCGCCAGCAGCCCGACTGGGTCAGCTTATAATTCACCCCTCCACTTT.

The chain recombines TRBV10-2 with TRBJ2-3; TRBD1 aligns across 8 bases. The CDR3 covers 13 residues. V lost 6 bases and J lost 3; bases outside the gene matches: 2. Germline lookup yields CDR1 WSHSY and CDR2 SAAADI. The CDR3 is CASSDRGTDTQYF. The CDR3 bases are TGCGCCAGCAGCGACAGGGGTACAGATACGCAGTATTTT.